This TCR beta chain was profiled in a study of response to subunit inactivated influenza vaccine. This clonotype was recorded a few times. Antigen unknown. The CDR3 runs to 15 residues. The germline V gene encodes CDR1 MNHEY and CDR2 SVGEGT. The J segment lost 6 bases and the V segment lost 2 bases, leaving 9 bases of the junction unmatched. Each CDR3 protein gets one entry after TCRdb re-called the RT-PCR reads with MiXCR. The data show about 780,000 distinct CDR3 sequences, with approximately 17% seen just once and about 11% held by the top ten. General study findings and limits: Every seasonal influenza vaccination brings in few new T cells, the authors suggested.

The sequence was collected from a man aged 50 to 59 who received an inactivated influenza vaccine. The chain carries TRBV6-2 or TRBV6-3 and TRBJ1-2, with 7 bases aligning to TRBD1. The sample in question was PBMCs from blood, obtained 5 days after vaccination. The CDR3 coding sequence is TGTGCCAGCAGTTACCTGACAGGGCCCGGGAATGGCTACACCTTC. Translated: CASSYLTGPGNGYTF.